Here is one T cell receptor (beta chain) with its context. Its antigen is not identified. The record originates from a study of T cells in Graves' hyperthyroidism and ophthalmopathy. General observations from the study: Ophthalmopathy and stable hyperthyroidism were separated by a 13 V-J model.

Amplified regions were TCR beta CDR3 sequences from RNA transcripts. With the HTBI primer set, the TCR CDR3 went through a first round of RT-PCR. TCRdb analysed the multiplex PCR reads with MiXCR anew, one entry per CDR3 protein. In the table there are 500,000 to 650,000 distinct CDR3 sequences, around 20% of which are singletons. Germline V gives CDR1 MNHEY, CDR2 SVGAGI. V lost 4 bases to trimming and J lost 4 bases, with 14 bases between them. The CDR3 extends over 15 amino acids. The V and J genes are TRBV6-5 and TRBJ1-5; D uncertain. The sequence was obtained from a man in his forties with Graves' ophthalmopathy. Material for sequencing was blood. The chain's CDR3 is CASSCSKTQNQPQHF. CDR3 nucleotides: TGTGCCAGCAGTTGCTCAAAAACTCAGAATCAGCCCCAGCATTTT.